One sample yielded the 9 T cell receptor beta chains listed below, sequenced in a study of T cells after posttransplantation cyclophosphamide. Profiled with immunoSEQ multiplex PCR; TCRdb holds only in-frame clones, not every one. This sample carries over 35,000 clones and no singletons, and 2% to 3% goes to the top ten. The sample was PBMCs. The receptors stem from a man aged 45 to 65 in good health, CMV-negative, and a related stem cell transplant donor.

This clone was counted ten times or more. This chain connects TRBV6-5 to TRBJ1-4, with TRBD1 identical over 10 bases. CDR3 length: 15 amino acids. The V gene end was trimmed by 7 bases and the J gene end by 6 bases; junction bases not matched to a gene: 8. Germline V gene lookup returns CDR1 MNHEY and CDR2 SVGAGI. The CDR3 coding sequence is TGTGCCAGCAAGCGGTCCGGGACAGGGGATGAAAAACTGTTTTTT. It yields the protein CASKRSGTGDEKLFF.

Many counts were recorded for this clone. This chain's CDR3 is CASRSTSVPPTDTQYF. For the CDR3, the DNA is TGTGCCAGCAGATCTACTAGCGTCCCCCCCACAGATACGCAGTATTTT. The V call is TRBV9, the J call TRBJ2-3, with TRBD2 matching 7 bases. Germline V gene sequence: CDR1 SGDLS, CDR2 YYNGEE. The CDR3 runs to 16 residues. V trimming: 5 bases; J trimming: 2 bases; junction bases outside the gene matches: 11.

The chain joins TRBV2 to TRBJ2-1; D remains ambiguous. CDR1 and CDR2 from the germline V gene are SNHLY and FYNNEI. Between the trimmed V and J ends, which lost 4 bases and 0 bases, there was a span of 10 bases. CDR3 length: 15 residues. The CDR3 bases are TGTGCCAGCAGTGCTCAAGAGAGCTCCTACAATGAGCAGTTCTTC. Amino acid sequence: CASSAQESSYNEQFF.

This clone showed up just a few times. CDR3 sequence reads: CASSSEGFHGYTF. CDR3 bases: TGTGCCAGCTCGTCCGAGGGATTTCATGGCTACACCTTC. This sequence joins TRBV18 and TRBJ1-2, with D unresolved. The CDR3 contains 13 residues. Trimming removed 6 bases at V and 6 bases at J, with 14 bases between. Looked up from germline, CDR1 is KGHSH and CDR2 is LQKENI.

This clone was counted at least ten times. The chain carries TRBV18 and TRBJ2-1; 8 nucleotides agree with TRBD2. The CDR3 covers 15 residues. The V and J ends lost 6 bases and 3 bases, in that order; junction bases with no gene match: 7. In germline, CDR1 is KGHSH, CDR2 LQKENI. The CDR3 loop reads CASSLSGSHYNEQFF. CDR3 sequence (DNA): TGTGCCAGCTCCCTCAGCGGGAGCCACTACAATGAGCAGTTCTTC.

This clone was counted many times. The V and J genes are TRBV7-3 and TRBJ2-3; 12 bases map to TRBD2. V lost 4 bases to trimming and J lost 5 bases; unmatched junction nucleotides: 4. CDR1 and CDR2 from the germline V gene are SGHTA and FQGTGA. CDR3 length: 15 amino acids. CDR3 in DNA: TGTGCCAGCAGCTCTACGGGACTAGCGGGAGATACGCAGTATTTT. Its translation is CASSSTGLAGDTQYF.

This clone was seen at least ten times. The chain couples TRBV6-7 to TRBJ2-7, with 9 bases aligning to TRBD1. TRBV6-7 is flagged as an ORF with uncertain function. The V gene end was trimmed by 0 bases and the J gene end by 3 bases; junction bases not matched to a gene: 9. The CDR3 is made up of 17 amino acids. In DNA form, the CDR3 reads TGTGCCAGCAGTTACTCGTCCGGAGGGACAGGGATCTACGAGCAGTACTTC. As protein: CASSYSSGGTGIYEQYF.

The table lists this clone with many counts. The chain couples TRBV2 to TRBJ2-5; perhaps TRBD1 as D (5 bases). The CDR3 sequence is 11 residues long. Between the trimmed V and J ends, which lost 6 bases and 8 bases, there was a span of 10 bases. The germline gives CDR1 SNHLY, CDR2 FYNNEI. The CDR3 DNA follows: TGTGCCAGCAGGACCGACAGAACCCAGTACTTC. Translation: CASRTDRTQYF.

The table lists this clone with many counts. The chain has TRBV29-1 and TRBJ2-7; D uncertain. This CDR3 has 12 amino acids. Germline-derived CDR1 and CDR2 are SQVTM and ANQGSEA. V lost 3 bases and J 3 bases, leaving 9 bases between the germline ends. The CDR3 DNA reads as TGCAGCGTTGAGAGTGGCGGCTACGAGCAGTACTTC. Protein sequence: CSVESGGYEQYF.